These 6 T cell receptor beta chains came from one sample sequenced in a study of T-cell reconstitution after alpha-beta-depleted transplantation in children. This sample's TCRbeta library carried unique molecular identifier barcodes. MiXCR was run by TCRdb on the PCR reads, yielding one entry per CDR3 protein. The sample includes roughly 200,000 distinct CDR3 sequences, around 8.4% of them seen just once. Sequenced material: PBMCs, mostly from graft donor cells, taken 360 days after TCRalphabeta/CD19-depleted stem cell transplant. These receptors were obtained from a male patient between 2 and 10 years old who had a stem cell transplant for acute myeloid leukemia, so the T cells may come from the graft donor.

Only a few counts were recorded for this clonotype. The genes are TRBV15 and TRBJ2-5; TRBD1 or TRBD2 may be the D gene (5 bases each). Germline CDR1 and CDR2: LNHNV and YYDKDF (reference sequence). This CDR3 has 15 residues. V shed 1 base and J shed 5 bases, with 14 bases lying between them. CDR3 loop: CATSRVMGVGETQYF. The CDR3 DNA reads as TGTGCCACCAGCAGAGTAATGGGGGTGGGGGAGACCCAGTACTTC.

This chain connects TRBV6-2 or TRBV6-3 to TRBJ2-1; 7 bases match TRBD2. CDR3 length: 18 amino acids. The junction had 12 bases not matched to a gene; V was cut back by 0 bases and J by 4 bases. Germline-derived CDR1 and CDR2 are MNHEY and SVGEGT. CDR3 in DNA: TGTGCCAGCAGTTACTCGATATCGTGGGAGGGCCCATACAATGAGCAGTTCTTC. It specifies CASSYSISWEGPYNEQFF.

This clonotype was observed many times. This chain's CDR3 is CASSQAGTRYEQYF. Here the CDR3 DNA reads TGTGCCAGCAGCCAAGCCGGGACTCGCTACGAGCAGTACTTC. The V and J genes are TRBV4-2 and TRBJ2-7; possibly TRBD2 for D (6 bases). The CDR3 extends over 14 amino acids. Trimming shortened V by 1 base and J by 3 bases, and 10 bases separated the two germline ends. Germline CDR1 and CDR2: LGHNA and YNFKEQ.

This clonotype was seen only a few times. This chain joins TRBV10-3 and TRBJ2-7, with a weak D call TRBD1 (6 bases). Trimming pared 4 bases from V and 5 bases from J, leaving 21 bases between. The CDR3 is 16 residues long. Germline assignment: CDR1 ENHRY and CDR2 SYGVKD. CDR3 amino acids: CAISAPPYRDFHEQYF. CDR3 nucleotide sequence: TGTGCCATCAGTGCTCCACCTTACAGGGATTTCCACGAGCAGTACTTC.

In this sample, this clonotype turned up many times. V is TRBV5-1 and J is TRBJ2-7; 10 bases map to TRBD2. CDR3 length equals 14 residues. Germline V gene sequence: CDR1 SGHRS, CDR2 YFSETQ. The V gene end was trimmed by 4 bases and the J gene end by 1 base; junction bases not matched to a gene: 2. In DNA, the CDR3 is TGCGCCAGCAGCCCTAGCGGGAGATCCTACGAGCAGTACTTC. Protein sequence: CASSPSGRSYEQYF. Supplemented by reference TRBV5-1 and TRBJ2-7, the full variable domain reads KAGVTQTPRYLIKTRGQQVTLSCSPISGHRSVSWYQQTPGQGLQFLFEYFSETQRNKGNFPGRFSGRQFSNSRSEMNVSTLELGDSALYLCASSPSGRSYEQYFGPGTRLTVT.

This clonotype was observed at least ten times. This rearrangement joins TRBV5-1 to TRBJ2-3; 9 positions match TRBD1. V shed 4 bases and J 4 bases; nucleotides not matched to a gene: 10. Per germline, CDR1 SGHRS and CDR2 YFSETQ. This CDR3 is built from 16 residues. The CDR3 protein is CASSPWRTGDPDTQYF. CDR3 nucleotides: TGCGCCAGCAGCCCCTGGCGGACAGGGGACCCAGATACGCAGTATTTT.